The 24 T cell receptor beta chains below were found in one sample sequenced in a study of T cell responses to AZD1222 COVID-19 vaccine. Profiled with immunoSEQ multiplex PCR; TCRdb holds only in-frame clones, not every one. The data hold around 94,000 clones, with 84% observed a single time. Sequenced material: peripheral blood, taken on day 0 of AZD1222 vaccination. The origin of the receptors is an adult in good health.

The chain recombines TRBV24-1 with TRBJ2-5; D tentatively fits TRBD1 or TRBD2 (5 bases each). With 4 bases removed from V and 5 bases from J, the gap between germline ends came to 19 bases. Germline CDR1 KGHDR, CDR2 SFDVKD. The CDR3 sequence is 16 residues long. Here the CDR3 reads CATSEGWGSSRETQYF. The CDR3, as DNA: TGTGCCACCAGTGAGGGCTGGGGGTCGTCCAGGGAGACCCAGTACTTC.

V is TRBV7-2 and J is TRBJ2-7, with D perhaps being TRBD1 or TRBD2 (5 bases each). The CDR3 consists of 14 residues. Between the trimmed V and J ends, which lost 2 bases and 2 bases, there was a span of 10 bases. Germline values: CDR1 SGHTA, CDR2 FQGNSA. Written as DNA, the CDR3 is TGTGCCAGCAGCTTATCTCAGGGACCCTACGAGCAGTACTTC. It encodes CASSLSQGPYEQYF.

This chain connects TRBV5-8 to TRBJ2-1, with 12 bases matching TRBD2. The trim removed 4 bases at V and 8 bases at J, leaving 7 bases unmatched. Germline V CDR1 and CDR2: SGHTS, YDEGEE. The CDR3 consists of 15 residues. CDR3 nucleotides: TGTGCCAGCAGCCGATCTAGCGGGGGGGCCTATGAGCAGTTCTTC. It translates to CASSRSSGGAYEQFF.

V and J are TRBV29-1 and TRBJ2-3; perhaps TRBD1 as D (6 bases). The length of the CDR3 is 11 residues. V gave up 5 bases and J gave up 10 bases, with 13 bases separating them. From germline, CDR1 is SQVTM and CDR2 ANQGSEA. CDR3 protein: CSVPDRGPQYF. The DNA of the CDR3 is TGCAGCGTTCCGGACAGAGGTCCGCAGTATTTT.

The chain carries TRBV6-5 and TRBJ1-3; D is unclear. The V and J ends lost 6 bases and 0 bases respectively, with 3 bases between them. Germline lookup yields CDR1 MNHEY and CDR2 SVGAGI. The CDR3 has 12 amino acids. The CDR3 sequence: CASRPSGNTIYF. The CDR3 bases are TGTGCCAGCAGGCCCTCTGGAAACACCATATATTTT.

The chain has TRBV4-3 and TRBJ2-2; no clear D gene. The CDR3 loop spans 13 amino acids. V was trimmed by 4 bases and J by 5 bases, leaving 8 bases between them. The germline V gene encodes CDR1 LGHNA and CDR2 YSLEER. The CDR3 sequence is CASSLALTGELFF. CDR3 nucleotide sequence: TGCGCCAGCAGCCTGGCTTTGACCGGGGAGCTGTTTTTT.

The gene calls are TRBV4-3 and TRBJ1-2, with 10 bases matching TRBD1. CDR1 and CDR2 (germline): LGHNA, YSLEER. V shed 3 bases and J 0 bases; nucleotides not matched to a gene: 1. CDR3 length: 15 amino acids. CDR3 region: CASSQDRGTNYGYTF. The CDR3 coding sequence is TGCGCCAGCAGCCAGGACAGGGGGACTAACTATGGCTACACCTTC.

The chain combines TRBV5-1 with TRBJ2-1, with D hard to call. This CDR3 contains 15 residues. V was clipped by 1 base and J by 3 bases, with 11 bases between them. Germline CDR1 SGHRS, CDR2 YFSETQ. In nucleotides, the CDR3 is TGCGCCAGCAGCTTGTCGTCAGAGAACTACAATGAGCAGTTCTTC. It specifies CASSLSSENYNEQFF. The full variable domain, rest sourced from reference TRBV5-1 and TRBJ2-1, is KAGVTQTPRYLIKTRGQQVTLSCSPISGHRSVSWYQQTPGQGLQFLFEYFSETQRNKGNFPGRFSGRQFSNSRSEMNVSTLELGDSALYLCASSLSSENYNEQFFGPGTRLTVL.

This chain uses TRBV2 with TRBJ1-1, with unresolved D. CDR1 is SNHLY, CDR2 FYNNEI, per germline. V dropped 7 bases and J dropped 1 base, with 4 bases sitting between them. CDR3 size: 11 residues. The DNA for the CDR3 is TGTGCCAGCATAGGGAACACTGAAGCTTTCTTT. Translated: CASIGNTEAFF.

The J gene is TRBJ2-2, the V gene TRBV4-3; TRBD2 agrees at 15 bases. The CDR3 has 18 residues. Trimming cost V 4 bases and J 0 bases; bases outside gene matches: 3. Germline values: CDR1 LGHNA, CDR2 YSLEER. CDR3 loop: CASSRGLAGGPNTGELFF. The CDR3 nucleotides read TGCGCCAGCAGCCGCGGACTAGCGGGAGGGCCGAACACCGGGGAGCTGTTTTTT.

The chain joins TRBV7-2 to TRBJ2-1; D not resolved. The CDR3 runs 13 residues. Germline CDR1 is SGHTA and CDR2 is FQGNSA. V gave up 1 base and J gave up 3 bases, with 4 bases separating them. DNA of the CDR3: TGTGCCAGCAGCTTAGGGGACTACAATGAGCAGTTCTTC. Translated: CASSLGDYNEQFF. Looking up the rest from reference TRBV7-2 and TRBJ2-1 gives the full variable domain: GAGVSQSPSNKVTEKGKDVELRCDPISGHTALYWYRQSLGQGLEFLIYFQGNSAPDKSGLPSDRFSAERTGGSVSTLTIQRTQQEDSAVYLCASSLGDYNEQFFGPGTRLTVL.

The V and J genes are TRBV10-3 and TRBJ1-1; D unclear. This CDR3 has 12 residues. Trimming cost V 7 bases and J 0 bases, with 6 bases left between them. Germline CDR1 and CDR2: ENHRY and SYGVKD. Here the CDR3 reads CAIKGLNTEAFF. DNA for the CDR3: TGTGCCATCAAAGGGTTGAACACTGAAGCTTTCTTT.

This clone occurred once. This chain links TRBV11-3 with TRBJ2-7; 7 positions agree with TRBD1. CDR1 and CDR2 (germline): SGHNT, YENEEA. The CDR3 loop spans 16 amino acids. V shed 0 bases, J shed 0 bases, and the junction held 5 bases outside the gene matches. The CDR3 DNA follows: TGTGCCAGCAGCTTAGATAAGGGGGCCCTCTCCTACGAGCAGTACTTC. Protein: CASSLDKGALSYEQYF. The full variable domain, with the rest looked up from reference TRBV11-3 and TRBJ2-7, is EAGVVQSPRYKIIEKKQPVAFWCNPISGHNTLYWYLQNLGQGPELLIRYENEEAVDDSQLPKDRFSAERLKGVDSTLKIQPAELGDSAVYLCASSLDKGALSYEQYFGPGTRLTVT.

This rearrangement joins TRBV12-3 or TRBV12-4 to TRBJ1-4; the D is unclear. This CDR3 contains 13 residues. The V gene lost 3 bases and the J gene lost 5 bases, with 7 bases spanning the gap. DNA of the CDR3: TGTGCCAGCAGTTTGAACAGCAATGAAAAACTGTTTTTT. Protein product: CASSLNSNEKLFF.

The V call is TRBV20-1, the J call TRBJ2-7, with unresolved D. Germline CDR1 DFQATT, CDR2 SNEGSKA (reference sequence). Trimming left V 3 bases short and J 0 bases short, with 15 bases between. The CDR3 spans 15 residues. CDR3 DNA sequence: TGCAGTGCTAGTACACCAAAATTAAGCTCCTACGAGCAGTACTTC. It codes for CSASTPKLSSYEQYF.

This chain links TRBV12-3 or TRBV12-4 with TRBJ1-2; D gene uncertain. This CDR3 region has 13 residues. V was clipped by 5 bases and J by 4 bases, with 11 bases between them. The chain's CDR3 is CASSKAGSYGYTF. The CDR3 region has the DNA TGTGCCAGCAGTAAAGCGGGGTCCTATGGCTACACCTTC.

With regard to this clone: One end of the junction varies from germline; a read error may be responsible. This sequence joins TRBV29-1 and TRBJ1-1; D not resolved. Germline CDR1 reads SQVTM; CDR2 reads ANQGSEA. The CDR3 spans 14 residues. The CDR3 DNA sequence: TGCAGCGTTAAAGAGGCCACAATGAACACTGAAGCTTTCTTT. Translation: CSVKEATMNTEAFF.

The rearrangement links TRBV11-2 to TRBJ1-1; 7 nucleotides line up with TRBD1. The CDR3 loop spans 14 amino acids. V dropped 3 bases and J dropped 6; count of bases not matched to a gene: 7. In germline, CDR1 is SGHAT, CDR2 FQNNGV. The CDR3 loop reads CASSFVRGPPEAFF. The CDR3 nucleotides read TGTGCCAGCAGCTTTGTAAGGGGGCCGCCTGAAGCTTTCTTT.

The chain is built from TRBV5-4 and TRBJ2-3, with D possibly being TRBD1 (5 bases). The length of the CDR3 is 15 residues. Germline values: CDR1 SGHNT, CDR2 YYREEE (reference sequence). V was cut by 4 bases and J by 3 bases, with 15 bases left in between. The CDR3: CASSRQGILTDTQYF. In DNA form, the CDR3 reads TGTGCCAGCAGCCGCCAGGGAATCCTGACAGATACGCAGTATTTT.

The sample holds a few counts of this clone. The V and J genes are TRBV4-2 and TRBJ1-4; no reliable D call. This CDR3 comprises 16 residues. Between the trimmed V and J ends, which lost 0 bases and 4 bases, there was a span of 12 bases. CDR1 and CDR2 from the germline V gene are LGHNA and YNFKEQ. CDR3: CASSQEGGSFNEKLFF. CDR3 DNA: TGTGCCAGCAGCCAAGAGGGAGGATCCTTTAATGAAAAACTGTTTTTT.

The chain uses TRBV23-1 and TRBJ2-1; TRBD1 matches at 9 bases. TRBV23-1 belongs to the ORF category, with a function that is uncertain. The CDR3 contains 15 residues. V dropped 0 bases and J dropped 8; count of bases not matched to a gene: 5. In DNA form, the CDR3 reads TGCGCCAGCAGTCAATCGGGGACAGGGTTGCATGAGCAGTTCTTC. Protein sequence: CASSQSGTGLHEQFF.

This clone was counted a few times. The V call is TRBV3-1 (or the pseudogene TRBV3-2), the J call TRBJ2-2, with 12 bases aligning to TRBD1. Germline CDR1 reads LGHDT; CDR2 reads YNNKEL (reference sequence). The CDR3 is made up of 17 amino acids. V trimming: 4 bases; J trimming: 7 bases; junction bases outside the gene matches: 10. DNA of the CDR3: TGTGCCAGCAGCCCAGCCGGGACAGGGGGCGCCGGCGGGGAGCTGTTTTTT. Residues: CASSPAGTGGAGGELFF.

This sequence joins TRBV5-6 and TRBJ1-2; 8 bases match TRBD1. The germline V gene encodes CDR1 SGHDT and CDR2 YYEEEE. There are 14 residues in the CDR3. V lost 4 bases to trimming and J lost 1 base; unmatched junction nucleotides: 3. The CDR3 DNA is TGTGCCAGCAGCCGGACAGGGTTTAACTATGGCTACACCTTC. Translation gives CASSRTGFNYGYTF.

The CDR3 nucleotides read TGTGCCAGCTCACCGGGAGACAGCGGCTCTGGGGCCAACGTCCTGACTTTC. It encodes CASSPGDSGSGANVLTF. This chain links TRBV18 with TRBJ2-6; D could derive from TRBD1 or TRBD2 (5 bases each). The germline V gene has CDR1 KGHSH and CDR2 LQKENI. The CDR3 totals 17 residues. V was shortened by 3 bases and J by 0 bases, with 12 bases between the two germline ends. Full variable domain (missing parts from reference TRBV18 and TRBJ2-6): NAGVMQNPRHLVRRRGQEARLRCSPMKGHSHVYWYRQLPEEGLKFMVYLQKENIIDESGMPKERFSAEFPKEGPSILRIQQVVRGDSAAYFCASSPGDSGSGANVLTFGAGSRLTVL.